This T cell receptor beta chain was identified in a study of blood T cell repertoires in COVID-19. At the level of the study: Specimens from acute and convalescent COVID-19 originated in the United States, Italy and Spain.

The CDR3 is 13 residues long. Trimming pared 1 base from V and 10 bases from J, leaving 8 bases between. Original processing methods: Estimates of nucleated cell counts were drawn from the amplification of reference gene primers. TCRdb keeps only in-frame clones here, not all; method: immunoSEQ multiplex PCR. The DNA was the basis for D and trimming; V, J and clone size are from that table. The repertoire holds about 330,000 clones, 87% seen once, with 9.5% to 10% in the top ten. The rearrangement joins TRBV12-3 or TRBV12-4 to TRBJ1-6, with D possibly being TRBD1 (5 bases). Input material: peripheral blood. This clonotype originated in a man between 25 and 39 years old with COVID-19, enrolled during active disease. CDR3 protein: CASSLGQGSPLHF. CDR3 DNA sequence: TGTGCCAGCAGTTTAGGTCAGGGCTCACCCCTCCACTTT.